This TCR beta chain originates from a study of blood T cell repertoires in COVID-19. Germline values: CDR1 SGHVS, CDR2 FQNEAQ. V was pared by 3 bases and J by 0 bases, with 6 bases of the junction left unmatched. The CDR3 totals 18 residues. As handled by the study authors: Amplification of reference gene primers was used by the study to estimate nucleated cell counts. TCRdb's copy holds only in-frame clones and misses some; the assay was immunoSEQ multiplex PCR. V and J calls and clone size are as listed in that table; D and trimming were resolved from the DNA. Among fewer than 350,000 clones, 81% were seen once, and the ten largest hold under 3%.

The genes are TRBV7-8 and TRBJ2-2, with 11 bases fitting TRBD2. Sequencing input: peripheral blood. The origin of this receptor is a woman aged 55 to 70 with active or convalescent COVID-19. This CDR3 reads CASSFTSSGGTNTGELFF. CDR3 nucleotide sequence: TGTGCCAGCAGCTTTACGTCTAGCGGGGGGACGAACACCGGGGAGCTGTTTTTT. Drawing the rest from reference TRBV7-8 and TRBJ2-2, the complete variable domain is GAGVSQSPRYKVAKRGQDVALRCDPISGHVSLFWYQQALGQGPEFLTYFQNEAQLDKSGLPSDRFFAERPEGSVSTLKIQRTQQEDSAVYLCASSFTSSGGTNTGELFFGEGSRLTVL.